The rows below give T cell receptor beta chains drawn from one sample of a study of blood T cell repertoires in COVID-19. Sequencing was performed with immunoSEQ multiplex PCR; in TCRdb, only in-frame clones are kept and a portion is missing. Of 220,000 or so clones listed, about 82% are singletons. Sequencing was done on a sample of PBMCs or T cells enriched from blood (not recorded which). These receptors were collected from a woman aged 45-59 years who had recovered from COVID-19. CDR3s include the opening cysteine and the closing phenylalanine or tryptophan. A D gene is named only where the DNA matches it firmly.

d_call	j_call	v_call	cdr3_aa
NA	TRBJ2-5	TRBV5-1	CASSLGQQQETQYF
TRBD2	TRBJ2-1	TRBV10-3	CAISERLAGGRDEQFF
TRBD2	TRBJ2-1	TRBV12-5	CASGLDGLAGNEQFF
TRBD1	TRBJ1-1	TRBV11-1	CASSLAQGAGEAFF
NA	TRBJ2-7	TRBV21-1	CASTLYEQYF
TRBD2	TRBJ2-1	TRBV9	CASSAPSGGTPHSYNEQFF
NA	TRBJ2-2	TRBV5-1	CASSFGTLDTGELFF
TRBD1	TRBJ1-2	TRBV12-3/TRBV12-4	CASSLRGQYGYTF
NA	TRBJ2-7	TRBV10-2	CASSELRGSYEQYF
NA	TRBJ2-7	TRBV5-1	CASSFVGLSEQYF
NA	TRBJ1-6	TRBV5-1	CASSEVGSYNSPLHF
TRBD1	TRBJ1-3	TRBV30	CAWTIGTGTGNTIYF
NA	TRBJ2-2	TRBV19	CASSDWGRRDGELFF
NA	TRBJ1-1	TRBV29-1	CSVVGLYGAEAFF
TRBD1	TRBJ1-5	TRBV25-1	CASSKGTGLNQPQHF
NA	TRBJ1-2	TRBV5-1	CASSLAGDGYTF
NA	TRBJ2-1	TRBV9	CASSKDQGGPYNEQFF
NA	TRBJ1-5	TRBV6-5	CASSYFRGGDQPQHF
TRBD2	TRBJ2-2	TRBV19	CASSPRGSSGTNTGELFF
NA	TRBJ2-3	TRBV11-3	CASSLGRWQFSTDTQYF
NA	TRBJ1-4	TRBV28	CASSPSRRGPTNEKLFF
NA	TRBJ2-7	TRBV10-2	CASRGSGILYEQYF
NA	TRBJ1-2	TRBV18	CASSPPNRAVNGYTF